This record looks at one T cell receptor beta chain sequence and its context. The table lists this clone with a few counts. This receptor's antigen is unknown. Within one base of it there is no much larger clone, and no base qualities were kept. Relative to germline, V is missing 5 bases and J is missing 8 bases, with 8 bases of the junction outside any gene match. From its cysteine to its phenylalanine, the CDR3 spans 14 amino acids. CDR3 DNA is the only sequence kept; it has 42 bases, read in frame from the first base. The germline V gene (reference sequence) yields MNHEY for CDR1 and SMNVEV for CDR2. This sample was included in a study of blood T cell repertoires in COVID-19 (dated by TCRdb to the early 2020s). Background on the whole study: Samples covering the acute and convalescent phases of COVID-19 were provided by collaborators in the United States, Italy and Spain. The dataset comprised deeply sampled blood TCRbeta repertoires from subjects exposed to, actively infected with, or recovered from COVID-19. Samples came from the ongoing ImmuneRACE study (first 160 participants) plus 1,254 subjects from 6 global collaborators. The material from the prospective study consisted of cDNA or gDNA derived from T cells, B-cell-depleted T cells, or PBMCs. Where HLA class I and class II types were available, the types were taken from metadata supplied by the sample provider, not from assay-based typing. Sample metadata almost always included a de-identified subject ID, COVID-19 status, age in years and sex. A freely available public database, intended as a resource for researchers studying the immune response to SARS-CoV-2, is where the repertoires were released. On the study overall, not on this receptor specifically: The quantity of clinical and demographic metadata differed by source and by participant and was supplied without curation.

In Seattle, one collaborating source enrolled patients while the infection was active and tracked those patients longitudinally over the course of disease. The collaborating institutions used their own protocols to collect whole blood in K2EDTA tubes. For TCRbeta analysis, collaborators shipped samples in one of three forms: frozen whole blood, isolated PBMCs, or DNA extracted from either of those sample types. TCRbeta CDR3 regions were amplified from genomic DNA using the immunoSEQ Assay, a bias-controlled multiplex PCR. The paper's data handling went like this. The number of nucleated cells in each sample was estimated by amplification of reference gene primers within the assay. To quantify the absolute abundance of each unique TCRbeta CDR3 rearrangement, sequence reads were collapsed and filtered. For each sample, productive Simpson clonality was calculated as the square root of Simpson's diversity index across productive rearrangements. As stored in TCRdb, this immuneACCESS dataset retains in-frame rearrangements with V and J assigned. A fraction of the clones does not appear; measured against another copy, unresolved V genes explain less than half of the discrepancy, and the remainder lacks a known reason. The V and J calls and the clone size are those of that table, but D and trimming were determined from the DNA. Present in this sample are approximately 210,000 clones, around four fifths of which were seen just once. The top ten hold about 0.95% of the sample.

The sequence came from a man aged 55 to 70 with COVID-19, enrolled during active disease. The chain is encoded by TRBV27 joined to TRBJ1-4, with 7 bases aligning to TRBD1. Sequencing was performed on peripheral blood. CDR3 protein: CASSEDRDGEKLFF. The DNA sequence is TGTGCCAGCAGTGAAGACAGGGATGGAGAAAAACTGTTTTTT.